Following are 22 T cell receptor beta chains from one sample sequenced in a study of control samples from healthy donors and cancer patients. The assay was immunoSEQ multiplex PCR, and TCRdb's table has in-frame clones only and misses some. Of about 96,000 clones listed, approximately 93% are singletons. Input material: blood. These receptors were obtained from a young man in good health.

This chain uses TRBV15 with TRBJ1-6; 8 positions match TRBD1. There are 15 residues in the CDR3. With V trimmed by 0 bases and J by 9 bases, 4 bases remained unmatched. From germline, CDR1 is LNHNV and CDR2 YYDKDF (reference sequence). CDR3 nucleotides: TGTGCCACCAGCAGAGACAGGGGGCTTGGTTCACCCCTCCACTTT. Translation gives CATSRDRGLGSPLHF.

The chain employs TRBV4-1 and TRBJ1-2; weak D call: TRBD1 (5 bases). Trimming cost V 4 bases and J 4 bases, with 22 bases left between them. The V gene's germline CDR1 is MGHRA and CDR2 YSYEKL. The CDR3 covers 17 residues. The CDR3 sequence is CASSLKPPGRSFYGYTF. The CDR3 DNA reads as TGCGCCAGCAGCCTAAAACCACCGGGACGGAGTTTCTATGGCTACACCTTC.

The chain links TRBV7-8 to TRBJ2-7; 12 nucleotides line up with TRBD2. Trimming took 4 bases from V and 2 from J; bases not matched to a gene: 6. This CDR3 is 16 amino acids long. The germline CDR1 and CDR2 sequences are SGHVS and FQNEAQ. CDR3 DNA sequence: TGTGCCAGCAGCTCCCTAACTAGCGGGAGGACCTACGAGCAGTACTTC. It translates to CASSSLTSGRTYEQYF.

The CDR3 sequence is CASSLGGGGSMMDTQYF. For the CDR3, the DNA is TGTGCCAGCAGCTTAGGGGGTGGAGGTTCAATGATGGATACGCAGTATTTT. The chain couples TRBV7-2 to TRBJ2-3, with a tentative D call TRBD2 (5 bases). The ends were cut back, 1 base at V and 6 bases at J, with 20 bases in the middle. CDR1 SGHTA and CDR2 FQGNSA come from the germline V gene. This CDR3 is built from 17 residues.

The V and J genes are TRBV29-1 and TRBJ2-3; 7 nucleotides align to TRBD1. J lost 9 bases, V lost 2 bases, and 11 bases had no gene match. The CDR3 has 14 amino acids. In germline, CDR1 is SQVTM, CDR2 ANQGSEA. The CDR3 DNA reads as TGCAGCGTTGAACGGGACAGTCCGGTTGGGACGCAGTATTTT. This codes for CSVERDSPVGTQYF.

The chain carries TRBV4-1 and TRBJ1-4; D remains unclear. The CDR3 is 16 residues long. CDR1 and CDR2 from the germline V gene are MGHRA and YSYEKL. With 0 bases removed from V and 8 bases from J, the gap between germline ends came to 16 bases. The CDR3 loop reads CASSQDWAQVGEKLFF. The CDR3 DNA sequence: TGCGCCAGCAGCCAAGATTGGGCACAAGTGGGCGAAAAACTGTTTTTT.

CDR3 bases: TGTGCCAGCAGCCCCGGGGCCAATTCACCCCTCCACTTT. The encoded protein is CASSPGANSPLHF. This chain joins TRBV3-1 (or the pseudogene TRBV3-2) and TRBJ1-6; D perhaps matches TRBD1 (5 bases). CDR1 is LGHDT, CDR2 YNNKEL, per germline (reference sequence). The CDR3 covers 13 residues. Trimming left V 4 bases short and J 7 bases short, with 8 bases between.

The chain couples TRBV5-4 to TRBJ1-1; 9 bases map to TRBD1. After removal of 4 bases from V and 1 base from J, the junction contained 2 bases not matched to a gene. CDR3 length: 14 residues. In germline, CDR1 is SGHNT, CDR2 YYREEE (reference sequence). CDR3 in amino acids: CASSRGQGNTEAFF. The DNA of the CDR3 is TGTGCCAGCAGCCGGGGACAGGGGAACACTGAAGCTTTCTTT.

This clone was detected once. The chain recombines TRBV5-1 with TRBJ1-2, with 9 bases matching TRBD1. The CDR3 has 15 amino acids. The ends lost 4 bases at V and 8 bases at J; junction bases unmatched: 12. The germline V gene encodes CDR1 SGHRS and CDR2 YFSETQ. The chain's CDR3 is CASSTRPGQGSGYTF. The CDR3 nucleotides are TGCGCCAGCAGCACGCGGCCGGGACAGGGTTCCGGCTACACCTTC.

The chain couples TRBV3-1 (or the pseudogene TRBV3-2) to TRBJ1-2, with D unresolved. V was cut by 8 bases and J by 4 bases, with 11 bases left in between. This CDR3 is 12 amino acids long. Germline lookup yields CDR1 LGHDT and CDR2 YNNKEL (reference sequence). CDR3 in amino acids: CASPGGGYGYTF. Written as DNA, the CDR3 is TGTGCCAGCCCTGGCGGTGGCTATGGCTACACCTTC.

The V call is TRBV28, the J call TRBJ2-1; tentatively, D is TRBD1 or TRBD2 (5 bases each). Trimming took off 6 bases at V and 7 bases at J, with 16 bases between the two ends. Germline V gene sequence: CDR1 MDHEN, CDR2 SYDVKM. The CDR3 is 14 amino acids. CDR3: CASRGTPPRNEQFF. The CDR3 coding sequence is TGTGCCAGCAGGGGGACCCCACCACGGAATGAGCAGTTCTTC.

This sequence joins TRBV19 and TRBJ2-2, with TRBD2 matching over 15 bases. CDR1 LNHDA and CDR2 SQIVND come from the germline V gene (reference sequence). The CDR3 length is 19 residues. V trimming: 6 bases; J trimming: 2 bases; junction bases outside the gene matches: 10. The CDR3 here is CASSIPWTSGRANTGELFF. CDR3 bases: TGTGCCAGTAGCATACCGTGGACTAGCGGGAGGGCCAACACCGGGGAGCTGTTTTTT. The full variable domain, in which reference TRBV19 and TRBJ2-2 provide the parts outside the CDR3, is DGGITQSPKYLFRKEGQNVTLSCEQNLNHDAMYWYRQDPGQGLRLIYYSQIVNDFQKGDIAEGYSVSREKKESFPLTVTSAQKNPTAFYLCASSIPWTSGRANTGELFFGEGSRLTVL.

The CDR3 coding sequence is TGTGCCAGCAGCTTAGCGGTGACTAGCGGCACAGATACGCAGTATTTT. As protein: CASSLAVTSGTDTQYF. The V gene is TRBV7-6, the J gene TRBJ2-3; 8 bases are a match to TRBD2. J lost 1 base, V lost 0 bases, and 3 bases had no gene match. The length of the CDR3 is 16 residues. Germline loops: CDR1 SGHVS, CDR2 FNYEAQ.

The chain carries TRBV27 and TRBJ1-1, with 7 bases identical to TRBD1. The V gene's germline CDR1 is MNHEY and CDR2 SMNVEV (reference sequence). The ends lost 5 bases at V and 3 bases at J; junction bases unmatched: 12. The CDR3 is made up of 16 amino acids. As DNA, the CDR3 is TGTGCCAGCAGTCCCCGCTCGACAGGGTGGGACACTGAAGCTTTCTTT. Its protein product is CASSPRSTGWDTEAFF.

V and J are TRBV7-2 and TRBJ1-2, with TRBD1 as a possible D gene (5 bases). The germline gives CDR1 SGHTA, CDR2 FQGNSA. V lost 5 bases, J lost 8 bases, and 15 bases lay in between. This CDR3 spans 13 amino acids. This chain's CDR3 is CASSPRRGEGYTF. CDR3 in DNA: TGTGCCAGCAGCCCCCGGAGAGGGGAGGGCTACACCTTC.

This chain connects TRBV6-5 to TRBJ2-7; TRBD2 matches at 9 bases. This CDR3 is 15 amino acids long. In germline, CDR1 is MNHEY, CDR2 SVGAGI. With V trimmed by 5 bases and J by 1 base, 6 bases remained unmatched. The CDR3 protein is CASSRDSGGSYEQYF. The CDR3 nucleotides are TGTGCCAGCAGTAGGGATAGCGGGGGTTCCTACGAGCAGTACTTC.

The chain couples TRBV10-1 to TRBJ2-5, with 7 bases matching TRBD2. The CDR3 is made up of 18 amino acids. V was clipped by 3 bases and J by 2 bases; unmatched bases: 15. Germline V gene lookup returns CDR1 WNHNN and CDR2 SYGVQD (reference sequence). The CDR3, as DNA: TGCGCCAGCAGTGAACGGCAGGGTTTCCTAGCGGAGCAAGAGACCCAGTACTTC. This encodes CASSERQGFLAEQETQYF.

V gene TRBV6-1 combines with J gene TRBJ2-3, with no clear D. The CDR3 runs 15 residues. The germline V gene encodes CDR1 MNHNS and CDR2 SASEGT. V lost 0 bases and J 2 bases, leaving 9 bases between the germline ends. The CDR3 sequence: CASSEAPGATDTQYF. DNA for the CDR3: TGTGCCAGCAGTGAAGCCCCAGGCGCCACAGATACGCAGTATTTT.

The DNA of the CDR3 is TGTGCCAGCAGTGGAACAGGGGATAGCAATCAGCCCCAGCATTTT. Its protein is CASSGTGDSNQPQHF. The chain combines TRBV6-4 with TRBJ1-5, with 7 bases matching TRBD1. The CDR3 contains 15 residues. V lost 4 bases and J lost 0; bases outside the gene matches: 3. In germline, CDR1 is MRHNA, CDR2 SNTAGT.

CDR3 bases: TGTGCCAGTAGTATGGTGTCCGGGTATAGCAATCAGCCCCAGCATTTT. This translates into CASSMVSGYSNQPQHF. V and J are TRBV19 and TRBJ1-5; D not certain. The V end was cut by 3 bases, the J end by 0 bases, with 12 bases between. The CDR3 consists of 16 residues. Germline values: CDR1 LNHDA, CDR2 SQIVND (reference sequence).

This chain connects TRBV29-1 to TRBJ2-3; 9 bases agree with TRBD2. V lost 4 bases to trimming and J lost 0 bases; unmatched junction nucleotides: 2. The CDR3 runs to 14 residues. CDR1 is SQVTM and CDR2 is ANQGSEA in the germline V gene. The CDR3 region is CSVARGGSTDTQYF. CDR3 coding DNA: TGCAGCGTTGCGCGGGGGGGAAGCACAGATACGCAGTATTTT.

The chain uses TRBV7-9 and TRBJ1-3; perhaps TRBD1 as D (6 bases). This CDR3 contains 16 residues. Germline V CDR1 and CDR2: SEHNR, FQNEAQ (reference sequence). V was clipped by 3 bases and J by 0 bases, with 12 bases between them. Written as DNA, the CDR3 is TGTGCCAGCAGCTTTAGGGGGACCAACTCTGGAAACACCATATATTTT. Translation: CASSFRGTNSGNTIYF.